A single count supports the clone carrying this T cell receptor (beta chain). The entry originates in a study of shared clonotypes between healthy human individuals. Measured with immunoSEQ multiplex PCR; TCRdb has only the in-frame clones, and not every one. Of fewer than 1 million clones listed, about 97% are singletons. With 3 bases removed from V and 12 bases from J, the gap between germline ends came to 6 bases. This CDR3 spans 9 amino acids. Germline CDR1 is DFQATT and CDR2 is SNEGSKA (reference sequence). CD45RO-negative, CCR7-selected cells formed the naive CD8 fraction, which excluded terminally differentiated effector memory CD45RA+ cells.

The chain joins TRBV20-1 to TRBJ2-1, with D hard to call. The sequence came from a man aged 25-45 years in good health. The sample comprised naive CD8+ T cells sorted from blood. In DNA form, the CDR3 reads TGCAGTGCTAGTTTGGGGCAGTTCTTC. Residues: CSASLGQFF.